This note documents a single T cell receptor (beta chain) sequence. This sample was included in a study of cytomegalovirus exposure and HLA in healthy donors. CDR1 and CDR2 from the germline V gene are SGHTA and FQGNSA. The trim removed 5 bases at V and 11 bases at J, leaving 5 bases unmatched. The CDR3 runs 12 residues. The PCR contained 60 Vbeta and 13 Jbeta primers. Measured with immunoSEQ multiplex PCR; TCRdb has only the in-frame clones, and not every one. This sample yields around 86,000 clones, of which 7.6% are seen a single time; over 2% belongs to the top ten. The sequence derives from a man aged 45-60 years in good health and CMV-seronegative. The V call is TRBV7-2, the J call TRBJ1-5, with 8 bases fitting TRBD1. Sample: PBMCs. The CDR3 protein is CASSLTGVTQHF. The DNA for the CDR3 is TGTGCCAGCAGCCTGACAGGGGTGACCCAGCATTTT.